A single sample is the source of the 19 T cell receptor beta chains below, sequenced in a study of control samples from healthy donors and cancer patients. The assay was immunoSEQ multiplex PCR, and TCRdb's table has in-frame clones only and misses some. Counted here are about 130,000 clones, 80% to 95% occurring once; the ten biggest clones make up around 2.1%. Material for sequencing was blood. The source of these receptors is a woman aged 50 to 60 in good health.

The V call is TRBV29-1, the J call TRBJ1-2, with D possibly matching TRBD1 (5 bases). Deletions cut 5 bases from V and 1 base from J, with 8 bases between. The CDR3 extends over 12 amino acids. From germline, CDR1 is SQVTM and CDR2 ANQGSEA. This CDR3 reads CSVLQVNYGYTF. The CDR3 DNA sequence: TGCAGCGTTCTACAGGTTAACTATGGCTACACCTTC.

The rearrangement uses TRBV19 and TRBJ2-7, with 7 bases that match TRBD1. The CDR3 totals 15 residues. Losses at the gene ends were 1 base for V and 1 base for J; bases not matched to a gene: 4. The V gene's germline CDR1 is LNHDA and CDR2 SQIVND (reference sequence). CDR3: CASSIARQGSYEQYF. Written as DNA, the CDR3 is TGTGCCAGTAGTATAGCGAGACAGGGATCCTACGAGCAGTACTTC.

This chain links TRBV12-2 with TRBJ1-5. TRBV12-2 is marked as a pseudogene. The CDR3 runs to 15 residues. CDR3 loop: CASRLGSRVSQPQHF. CDR3 nucleotides: TGTGCAAGTCGCTTAGGGTCTAGGGTCAGTCAGCCCCAGCATTTT.

The chain carries TRBV10-3 and TRBJ2-1, with 12 bases lining up with TRBD2. The CDR3 covers 15 residues. The V gene end was trimmed by 6 bases and the J gene end by 9 bases; junction bases not matched to a gene: 9. CDR1 ENHRY and CDR2 SYGVKD come from the germline V gene. The CDR3, as DNA: TGTGCCATCAGCGGGGATCTAGCGGGGGGGCTTGAGCAGTTCTTC. Translated: CAISGDLAGGLEQFF.

The J gene is TRBJ2-2, the V gene TRBV7-8; D might be TRBD1 (6 bases). There are 15 residues in the CDR3. The V gene lost 5 bases and the J gene lost 7 bases, with 17 bases spanning the gap. Germline CDR1 is SGHVS and CDR2 is FQNEAQ. CDR3 DNA sequence: TGTGCCAGCAGCGCCCAGGGGTCCGGGGACGGGGAGCTGTTTTTT. Protein: CASSAQGSGDGELFF.

This clone was seen a single time. The chain combines TRBV4-1 with TRBJ1-1; a possible D gene is TRBD1 (5 bases). Per germline, CDR1 MGHRA and CDR2 YSYEKL. This CDR3 is 14 amino acids long. Trimming shortened V by 2 bases and J by 4 bases, and 11 bases separated the two germline ends. The CDR3 loop reads CASSQKGLGTEAFF. The CDR3 nucleotides are TGCGCCAGCAGCCAAAAGGGGTTGGGCACTGAAGCTTTCTTT.

The chain employs TRBV19 and TRBJ2-6; maybe TRBD1 (6 bases). Trimming removed 3 bases at V and 4 bases at J, with 13 bases between. In germline, CDR1 is LNHDA, CDR2 SQIVND (reference sequence). There are 16 residues in the CDR3. The CDR3 is CASSMTGLSGANVLTF. For the CDR3, the DNA is TGTGCCAGTAGTATGACAGGCTTGTCCGGGGCCAACGTCCTGACTTTC.

The V call is TRBV7-2, the J call TRBJ2-7; 7 bases match TRBD1. The germline V gene encodes CDR1 SGHTA and CDR2 FQGNSA. Trimming removed 2 bases from V and 7 bases from J; junction bases left unmatched: 11. The CDR3 runs to 15 residues. The CDR3 DNA sequence: TGTGCCAGCAGCTTATCGGGGCAGGGGGTGGAGGAGCAGTACTTC. Amino acids: CASSLSGQGVEEQYF.

This chain connects TRBV6-5 to TRBJ2-1; tentative D call: TRBD2 (5 bases). V was trimmed by 6 bases and J by 4 bases, leaving 10 bases between them. Germline CDR1 MNHEY, CDR2 SVGAGI. This CDR3 has 13 residues. CDR3 amino acids: CASRNTRYNEQFF. The CDR3 DNA sequence: TGTGCCAGCAGAAACACTAGATACAATGAGCAGTTCTTC.

The J gene is TRBJ2-1, the V gene TRBV5-1; a possible D gene is TRBD1 (5 bases). From germline, CDR1 is SGHRS and CDR2 YFSETQ. The V and J ends lost 2 bases and 4 bases respectively, with 19 bases between them. The CDR3 sequence is 17 residues long. CDR3 amino acids: CASSFTSTALVYNEQFF. As DNA, the CDR3 is TGCGCCAGCAGCTTTACGTCGACAGCACTCGTTTACAATGAGCAGTTCTTC. The complete variable domain, with remaining parts taken from reference TRBV5-1 and TRBJ2-1, reads KAGVTQTPRYLIKTRGQQVTLSCSPISGHRSVSWYQQTPGQGLQFLFEYFSETQRNKGNFPGRFSGRQFSNSRSEMNVSTLELGDSALYLCASSFTSTALVYNEQFFGPGTRLTVL.

The chain is built from TRBV9 and TRBJ1-1; D is unclear. Between the trimmed V and J ends, which lost 4 bases and 0 bases, there was a span of 7 bases. The germline V gene has CDR1 SGDLS and CDR2 YYNGEE. The CDR3 is made up of 13 amino acids. This CDR3 reads CASSPNMNTEAFF. The CDR3 nucleotides are TGTGCCAGCAGCCCGAACATGAACACTGAAGCTTTCTTT.

The chain couples TRBV28 to TRBJ1-4; a possible D gene is TRBD1 (5 bases). Trimming stripped 2 bases from V and 4 bases from J, with 11 bases between. In germline, CDR1 is MDHEN, CDR2 SYDVKM. The CDR3 contains 15 residues. DNA of the CDR3: TGTGCCAGCAGTTTACGGGGGAGTGATAATGAAAAACTGTTTTTT. It yields the protein CASSLRGSDNEKLFF.

The chain couples TRBV18 to TRBJ2-5; D possibly uses TRBD1 or TRBD2 (5 bases each). Per the germline V gene, CDR1 is KGHSH and CDR2 is LQKENI. The CDR3 is 15 residues long. The V and J ends lost 4 bases and 0 bases respectively, with 12 bases between them. In DNA form, the CDR3 reads TGTGCCAGCTCACGGGGCTTGGGAGACCAAGAGACCCAGTACTTC. Protein product: CASSRGLGDQETQYF.

The gene calls are TRBV25-1 and TRBJ1-2; perhaps TRBD1 as D (5 bases). The CDR3 spans 15 residues. Germline V gives CDR1 MGHDK, CDR2 SYGVNS. V was clipped by 1 base and J by 4 bases, with 13 bases between them. The CDR3 coding sequence is TGTGCCAGCAGTGAATTTGGAGGGGCAACCTATGGCTACACCTTC. Translating gives CASSEFGGATYGYTF.

V gene TRBV28 combines with J gene TRBJ1-3; tentative D call: TRBD1 (5 bases). This CDR3 has 15 residues. The ends were cut back, 3 bases at V and 5 bases at J, with 14 bases in the middle. Germline V gives CDR1 MDHEN, CDR2 SYDVKM. The CDR3 reads CASSLGRERRNTIYF. DNA of the CDR3: TGTGCCAGCAGTTTGGGCAGGGAAAGAAGAAACACCATATATTTT.

A single count supports this clone. The J gene is TRBJ2-7, the V gene TRBV29-1, with D possibly TRBD1 on 5 matching bases. The CDR3 consists of 11 residues. V was clipped by 7 bases and J by 0 bases, with 7 bases between them. Germline loops: CDR1 SQVTM, CDR2 ANQGSEA. The CDR3 nucleotides read TGCAGCGCAGGGAACTCCTACGAGCAGTACTTC. The encoded protein is CSAGNSYEQYF.

The V call is TRBV6-1, the J call TRBJ1-1; 7 bases map to TRBD1. Trimming took 2 bases from V and 9 from J; bases not matched to a gene: 12. The length of the CDR3 is 15 residues. Germline-derived CDR1 and CDR2 are MNHNS and SASEGT. The CDR3 bases are TGTGCCAGCAGTGAAAAGGGTAGGGGGCGCCGGCAAGCTTTCTTT. Translated: CASSEKGRGRRQAFF.

The chain carries TRBV2 and TRBJ2-3; no firm D call. Trimming took 7 bases from V and 2 from J, leaving 10 bases between them. The CDR3 is 13 residues long. The germline V gene has CDR1 SNHLY and CDR2 FYNNEI. The CDR3 reads CASKFDSTDTQYF. The CDR3 DNA sequence: TGTGCCAGCAAGTTTGATTCCACAGATACGCAGTATTTT.

The rearrangement joins TRBV25-1 to TRBJ2-2; D ambiguous. V dropped 3 bases and J dropped 6 bases, with 11 bases sitting between them. The V gene's germline CDR1 is MGHDK and CDR2 SYGVNS. The CDR3 contains 14 residues. The CDR3, as DNA: TGTGCCAGCAGTGATGCTGCAGGCCCCGGGGAGCTGTTTTTT. It yields the protein CASSDAAGPGELFF.